This passage covers 3 T cell receptor beta chains from one sample sequenced in a study of blood T cell repertoires in COVID-19. TCRdb keeps only in-frame clones here, not all; method: immunoSEQ multiplex PCR. This table has 300,000 to 350,000 clones, over 80% appearing once. The sample consisted of peripheral blood. The receptors come from a woman in her forties or fifties with COVID-19, enrolled during active disease.

This rearrangement joins TRBV10-3 to TRBJ1-1, with TRBD1 matching over 8 bases. Trimming cost V 10 bases and J 6 bases; bases outside gene matches: 7. Germline CDR1 is ENHRY and CDR2 is SYGVKD. There are 12 residues in the CDR3. CDR3 in amino acids: CATDSGGPEAFF. In DNA, the CDR3 is TGTGCCACCGACTCAGGGGGCCCTGAAGCTTTCTTT.

This clone was picked up one time. The rearrangement uses TRBV7-2 and TRBJ1-1; perhaps TRBD1 as D (6 bases). The germline V and J ends were trimmed by 6 bases and 2 bases, with 10 bases remaining between them. Germline CDR1 reads SGHTA; CDR2 reads FQGNSA. The CDR3 loop spans 13 amino acids. The CDR3 nucleotides read TGTGCCAGCAGTCGACAGGAAAACACTGAAGCTTTCTTT. Its protein is CASSRQENTEAFF. Full variable domain (missing parts from reference TRBV7-2 and TRBJ1-1): GAGVSQSPSNKVTEKGKDVELRCDPISGHTALYWYRQSLGQGLEFLIYFQGNSAPDKSGLPSDRFSAERTGGSVSTLTIQRTQQEDSAVYLCASSRQENTEAFFGQGTRLTVV.

CDR3 sequence: CSVDVVDRVTTEAFF. The DNA of the CDR3 is TGCAGCGTTGACGTTGTGGACAGGGTGACCACTGAAGCTTTCTTT. J is TRBJ1-1 and V is TRBV29-1, with TRBD1 matching over 8 bases. The V and J ends lost 3 bases and 4 bases, in that order; junction bases with no gene match: 10. CDR1 and CDR2 from the germline V gene are SQVTM and ANQGSEA. The CDR3 has 15 amino acids. The full variable domain, completed using reference TRBV29-1 and TRBJ1-1, is SAVISQKPSRDICQRGTSLTIQCQVDSQVTMMFWYRQQPGQSLTLIATANQGSEATYESGFVIDKFPISRPNLTFSTLTVSNMSPEDSSIYLCSVDVVDRVTTEAFFGQGTRLTVV.